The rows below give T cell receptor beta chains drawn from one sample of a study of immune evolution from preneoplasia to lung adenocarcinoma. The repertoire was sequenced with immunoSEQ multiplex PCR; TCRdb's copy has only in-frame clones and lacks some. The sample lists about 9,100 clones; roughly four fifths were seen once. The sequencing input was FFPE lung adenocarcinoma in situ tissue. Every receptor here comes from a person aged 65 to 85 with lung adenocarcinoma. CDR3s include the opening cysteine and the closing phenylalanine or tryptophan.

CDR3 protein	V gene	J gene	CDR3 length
CASTPRGTANSPLHF	TRBV6-5	TRBJ1-6	15
CASSAGYGYTF	TRBV10-2	TRBJ1-2	11
CASSEGGVQYF	TRBV2	TRBJ2-7	11
CASSPTGGTKNIQYF	TRBV7-9	TRBJ2-4	15
CSVDETGSGGYTF	TRBV29-1	TRBJ1-2	13
CASSPKDRLTGEQYF	TRBV7-9	TRBJ2-7	15
CASSPPPFPSPLHF	TRBV18	TRBJ1-6	14
CASSFVTGGPSSYNEQFF	TRBV5-5	TRBJ2-1	18
CASSFGGVNTEAFF	TRBV5-6	TRBJ1-1	14
CASSFASRGRNTIYF	TRBV7-9	TRBJ1-3	15
CASSVGGTGFWSGTEAFF	TRBV9	TRBJ1-1	18
CAISASGYEQYF	TRBV10-3	TRBJ2-7	12
CASSPALGWTRETQYF	TRBV27	TRBJ2-5	16
CASSYSIGGGEGQYF	TRBV6-5	TRBJ2-7	15
CAISRSGITQETQYF	TRBV10-3	TRBJ2-5	15
CASSWSYEQYF	TRBV28	NA	11
CASNGGARGYQETQYF	TRBV2	TRBJ2-5	16
CSATAGGAGSTGELFF	TRBV29-1	TRBJ2-2	16
CASSLARANQPQHF	TRBV11-2	TRBJ1-5	14
CASSEQGYEQYF	TRBV6-1	TRBJ2-7	12
CASSSTGTSGRMDEQFF	TRBV7-2	TRBJ2-1	17
CASSLDGQGGSPLHF	TRBV5-1	TRBJ1-6	15
CASSDRGQGKGGYTF	TRBV6-6	TRBJ1-2	15
CAWSWGGSEQYF	TRBV30	TRBJ2-7	12
CASTGQTTGELFF	TRBV5-1	TRBJ2-2	13
CASSFTGTSGGSYEQYF	TRBV5-8	TRBJ2-7	17
CASSKNGPRDRDLVEQYF	TRBV21-1	TRBJ2-7	18
CASSLRQPTEAFF	TRBV28	TRBJ1-1	13
CASRVDRARTGGYTF	TRBV6-6	TRBJ1-2	15
CASTQRGSASGELFF	TRBV5-1	TRBJ2-2	15
CASKRISTTNEKLFF	TRBV5-1	TRBJ1-4	15
CSVANYEQYF	TRBV29-1	TRBJ2-7	10
CASGGVGDTQYF	TRBV28	TRBJ2-3	12
CASSLYGGRGTGELFF	TRBV5-1	TRBJ2-2	16
CASSPPGGNEQFF	TRBV9	TRBJ2-1	13
CASSFSSTSPAKFF	TRBV5-1	TRBJ2-1	14
CASSYSGLAGGRVTYEQYF	TRBV6-8	TRBJ2-7	19
CAWGGGNTIYF	TRBV30	TRBJ1-3	11
CAVTGGLGDTEAFF	TRBV5-4	TRBJ1-1	14
CASSQTGTRGETQYF	TRBV11-1	TRBJ2-5	15
CASSLGDYEQYF	TRBV11-2	TRBJ2-7	12
CASSEIGTGGTYEQYF	TRBV6-1	TRBJ2-7	16
CASSSGQRVEIGAEAFF	TRBV11-3	TRBJ1-1	17
CASSPPGLDTEAFF	TRBV9	TRBJ1-1	14
CASSEEGAGGDEQFF	TRBV6-4	TRBJ2-1	15
CASSALAGRLNEQFF	TRBV5-1	TRBJ2-1	15
CASKVRTANTGELFF	TRBV19	TRBJ2-2	15
CASSLGFQAGDTQYF	TRBV11-2	TRBJ2-3	15
CASSLFGAPEAFF	TRBV28	TRBJ1-1	13
CASSHSDRGAGYTF	TRBV7-9	TRBJ1-2	14
CASSLSGSSTGELFF	TRBV7-8	TRBJ2-2	15
CASTQGYGYTF	TRBV28	TRBJ1-2	11
CASREVGQGINYGYTF	TRBV6-1	TRBJ1-2	16
CASSIRSPPDTQYF	TRBV19	TRBJ2-3	14
CASSRSRDHQETQYF	TRBV4-2	TRBJ2-5	15
CASSRNINQPQHF	TRBV27	TRBJ1-5	13
CASSPGTAPSEKLFF	TRBV5-4	TRBJ1-4	15